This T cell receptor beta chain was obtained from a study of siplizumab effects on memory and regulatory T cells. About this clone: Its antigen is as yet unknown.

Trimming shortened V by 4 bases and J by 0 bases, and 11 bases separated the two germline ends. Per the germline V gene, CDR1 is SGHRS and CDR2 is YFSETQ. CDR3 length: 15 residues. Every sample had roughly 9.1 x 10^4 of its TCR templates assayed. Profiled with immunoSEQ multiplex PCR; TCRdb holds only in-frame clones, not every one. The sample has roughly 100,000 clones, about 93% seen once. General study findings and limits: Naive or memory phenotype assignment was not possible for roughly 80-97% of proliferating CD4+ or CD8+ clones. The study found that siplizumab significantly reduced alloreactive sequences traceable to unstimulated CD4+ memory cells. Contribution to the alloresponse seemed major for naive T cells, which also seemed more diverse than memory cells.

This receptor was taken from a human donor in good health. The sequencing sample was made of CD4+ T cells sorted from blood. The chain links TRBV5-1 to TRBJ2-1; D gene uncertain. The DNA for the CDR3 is TGCGCCAGCAGCCAGACACAGAGCTCCTACAATGAGCAGTTCTTC. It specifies CASSQTQSSYNEQFF.